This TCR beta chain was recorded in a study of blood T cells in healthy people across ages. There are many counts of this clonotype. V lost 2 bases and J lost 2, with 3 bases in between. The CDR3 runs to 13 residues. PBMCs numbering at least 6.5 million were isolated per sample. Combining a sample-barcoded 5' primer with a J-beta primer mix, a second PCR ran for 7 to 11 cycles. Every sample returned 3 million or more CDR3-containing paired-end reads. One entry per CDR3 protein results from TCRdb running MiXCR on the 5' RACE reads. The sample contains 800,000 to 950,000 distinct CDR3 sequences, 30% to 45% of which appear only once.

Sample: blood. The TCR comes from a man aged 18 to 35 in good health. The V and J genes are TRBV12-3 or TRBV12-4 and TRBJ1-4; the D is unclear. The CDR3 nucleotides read TGTGCCAGCAGTTTAAGGACTAATGAAAAACTGTTTTTT. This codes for CASSLRTNEKLFF.